This section outlines one T cell receptor (beta chain) sequence together with its context. It has no known antigen specificity. The CDR3 extends 3 residues past the end of the read, so its final part is completed from the germline J gene. This sample is part of a study of T cells in women clearing cervical HPV infection listed by TCRdb under 2018. With regard to the full study: The cases were some 26 women with histologically confirmed HPV16-related CIN3 or worse, and 2 of those women had invasive cancers. Cases had a median age of approximately 35 years compared with 38 for controls, and baseline characteristics showed no significant differences between the groups. In the parent cohort, some 10,000 women aged 18 or older were enrolled in Guanacaste, Costa Rica, during about 1992 to 1995 and were followed for seven years. Cases and controls were matched on year of sample collection and on age within five years. Since HLA typing was available for only a few women, HLA type could not be ruled out as a confounder. For cases, the median interval between lesion detection and blood sampling was about 140 days, with an interquartile range of about 85 to 210 days. An exploratory proof-of-principle case-control study, nested within the Guanacaste HPV Natural History Study in Costa Rica, was conducted to compare TCR repertoires across cervical HPV16 outcomes. Blood from cases was collected at the visit where the lesion was first found, while blood from controls was collected once the infection could no longer be detected. As quality controls, five blinded duplicates were added to each group, bringing the total to about 60 samples made up of 50 or so participants and 10 replicates. The controls were about 25 women whose single incident HPV16 infection cleared within 12 months with no development of precancer or cancer.

The CDR3, cysteine through phenylalanine, is 13 amino acids long. The CDR3 was read in part: 30 bases, with the frame set at base 1. V lost 5 bases and J lost 5 bases, and the count of bases not matched to a germline gene is 1. For CDR1 and CDR2, the germline V gene lists SGHTA and FQGNSA. General study outcomes and caveats: T-cell numbers per sample were unknown, so richness differences could reflect varying T-cell content rather than repertoire biology. The cross-sectional design could not show whether the associations came before the infection or were a result of it, and neither effector/memory subsets nor HPV-specific T cells were isolated. Across sequencing depths, CIN3+ cases showed significantly higher TCR repertoire richness than controls, but evenness did not differ between the groups. Random forest classifiers combining richness and V gene abundances distinguished cases from controls with an estimated AUC of approximately 0.83. Lower TRBV6-7 relative abundance was observed in cases than in controls (around 0.1% versus 0.15%; Bonferroni P = 0.0008).

Every participant had a single incident cervical HPV16 infection, and women with prevalent HPV16 infections were excluded. Cervical HPV DNA was detected with MY09/MY11 PCR, and genotyping was done with dot-blot hybridization. Fifteen mL of heparinized blood were centrifuged, and the buffy coat was split into aliquots, frozen at -30 degrees C, and then kept at -80 degrees C. Genomic DNA was extracted from buffy coat specimens using QIAGEN kits. Using the immunoSEQ assay, multiplex PCR amplified TCR beta CDR3 regions from an average of approximately 1,100 ng of genomic DNA per sample. The assay corrected primer bias using a complete synthetic TCR repertoire to establish an amplification baseline. The amplicons were sequenced on the Illumina platform. In the original analysis: Error correction of the sequences involved clustering with frequency ratios plus a modified nearest-neighbor algorithm, after which the sequences were analyzed in the immunoSEQ Analyzer using IMGT gene definitions. At each rarefaction depth, TCR richness and evenness were averaged across 20 rarefaction repeats, and samples with fewer sequences than that depth were excluded. Relative abundances of V, D and J genes were compared between groups using Wilcoxon rank sum tests, with FDR correction applied. For the blinded duplicates, the intraclass correlation was roughly 96% for TCR richness and averaged roughly 75% across around 66 gene segments. TCRdb retrieved this table from immuneACCESS and kept in-frame rearrangements only. Not all clones are present; in checked studies, unresolved V genes account for under half, and no reason is known for the remainder. V and J calls and clone size are given by that table; D and trimming were obtained from the DNA. The data table for this sample lists 44,000 or so clones. The ten top clones hold about 0.94% of the sample.

The receptor was derived from a woman aged 18 to 69 with a cervical HPV16 infection that either progressed to CIN3+ or cleared (not recorded which). The sequence links TRBV7-2 to TRBJ1-5; 9 central bases correspond to TRBD1. What was sequenced was blood buffy coat. CDR3 DNA, as far as it was read: TGTGCCAGCAGCCGGGACAGGGATCAGCCC. Translated, it reads CASSRDRDQP. In full, the CDR3 reads CASSRDRDQPQHF. With the rest looked up from the reference TRBV7-2 and TRBJ1-5 genes rather than sequenced, the full variable domain is GAGVSQSPSNKVTEKGKDVELRCDPISGHTALYWYRQSLGQGLEFLIYFQGNSAPDKSGLPSDRFSAERTGGSVSTLTIQRTQQEDSAVYLCASSRDRDQPQHFGDGTRLSIL.